This TCR beta chain was sequenced in a study of OX40 agonist ivuxolimab in advanced cancers. About the study as a whole: The costimulatory receptor OX40 (CD134) was targeted by ivuxolimab, a fully human IgG2 agonistic monoclonal antibody. Patients were allowed to have had prior anti-PD-1, anti-PD-L1 or anti-CTLA-4 therapy, and 40% of the dose-escalation patients had previously received checkpoint inhibitors. The paper covers the monotherapy dose-escalation part of the phase I ivuxolimab trial, which included N ≈ 52 patients. Peripheral TCRbeta sequencing aimed to test whether ivuxolimab altered TCR sequence diversity and caused clonal T-cell expansion. Intravenous ivuxolimab was administered to patients every 2 weeks at six dose levels: 0.01, 0.1, 0.3, 1.5, 3 and 10 mg/kg. In the dose-escalation cohort, roughly 80% of patients were male, and the mean age was approximately 60 years, with a range of 23 to 79. Three dose-escalation patients achieved partial responses, one with hepatocellular carcinoma and two with cutaneous melanoma. Among the roughly 52 dose-escalation patients, roughly 20 had hepatocellular carcinoma, 15 melanoma, 9 renal cell carcinoma and 9 head and neck cancer. Overall study results and their limits: In partial responders in the 0.1-3.0 mg/kg groups, normalized peripheral clonal expansion was found to be among the lowest, especially among CD8+ T cells. Low levels of normalized T-cell clonal expansion were also seen in some patients who did not respond. Which antigens the clonally expanded peripheral T cells were specific for was not determined. On average, CD8+ T cells showed more expanded clones than CD4+ T cells after ivuxolimab. At doses from 0.1 to 3.0 mg/kg, clonal expansion was seen in both CD4+ and CD8+ blood T cells between baseline and week 6.

Patients with a history of autoimmune disease or receiving systemic immunosuppression were excluded from the trial. Peripheral blood for TCR sequencing was drawn from every dose cohort at baseline, at cycle 4 day 1 and at cycle 7 day 1. The samples were drawn from a first-in-human, open-label, multicenter phase I dose-escalation trial of ivuxolimab. Adults with locally advanced or metastatic melanoma, renal cell carcinoma, hepatocellular carcinoma or head and neck squamous cell carcinoma were enrolled in the trial. Before TCR sequencing, CD4+ T cells and CD8+ T cells were sorted from peripheral blood as separate populations. To sequence the TCRbeta CDR3 region, genomic DNA was isolated from the sorted cells. The immunoSEQ Assay was used to sequence the TCRbeta CDR3 regions. Sourced from immuneACCESS, this table was stored by TCRdb with only in-frame sequences that have V and J called. A share of the clones is absent; for the studies checked, an unresolved V gene accounts for under half, and the remainder has no known explanation. Present in this sample are some 150,000 clones, 90% of which were seen just once. The ten biggest clones cover about 1% of the sample.

The germline V gene supplies CDR1 SGHRS and CDR2 YFSETQ. V loses 5 bases of germline sequence and J loses 2 bases, and the interval between the two ends is 17 bases. The CDR3, from cysteine to phenylalanine, totals 15 residues. The retained sequence is limited to the CDR3, 45 bases, with the frame set at the first base. Concerning this clone itself: Its antigen remains undetermined. No base quality values were provided; no much bigger clone lies one nucleotide off.

The rearranged chain carries TRBV5-1 and TRBJ2-7, with a tentative D call of TRBD1 or TRBD2, each matching 5 bases. The receptor's source is an adult with an advanced solid tumor such as melanoma, head and neck, liver or kidney cancer. This sample comprised CD4+ or CD8+ T cells sorted from blood, obtained in a trial of the OX40 agonist ivuxolimab. The CDR3 reads CASSRDATLTYEQYF. The DNA is as follows: TGCGCCAGCAGTCGGGACGCAACCCTAACCTACGAGCAGTACTTC.